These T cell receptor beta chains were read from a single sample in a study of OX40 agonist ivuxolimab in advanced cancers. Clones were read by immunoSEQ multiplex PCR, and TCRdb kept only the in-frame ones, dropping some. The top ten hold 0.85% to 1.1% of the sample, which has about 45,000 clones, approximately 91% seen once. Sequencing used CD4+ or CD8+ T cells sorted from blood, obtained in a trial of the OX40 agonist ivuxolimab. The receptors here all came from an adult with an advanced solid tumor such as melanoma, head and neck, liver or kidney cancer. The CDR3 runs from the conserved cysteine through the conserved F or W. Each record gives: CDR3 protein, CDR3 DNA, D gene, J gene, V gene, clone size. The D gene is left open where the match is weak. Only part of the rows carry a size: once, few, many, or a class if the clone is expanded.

CDR3: CASSSPYSTLGNTIYF
DNA: TGTGCCAGCAGCTCCCCTTACTCAACTCTCGGAAACACCATATATTTT
D: -
J: TRBJ1-3
V: TRBV11-2
size: -

CDR3: CASRSVSGFSYEQYF
DNA: TGTGCCAGCAGGAGTGTCAGCGGGTTCTCCTACGAGCAGTACTTC
D: -
J: TRBJ2-7
V: TRBV7-9
size: once

CDR3: CSVATSGRETQYF
DNA: TGCAGCGTTGCCACTAGCGGGAGAGAGACCCAGTACTTC
D: TRBD2
J: TRBJ2-5
V: TRBV29-1
size: -

CDR3: CASSLGSSGSPRTDTQYF
DNA: TGCGCCAGCAGCTTGGGGTCTAGCGGGAGCCCCAGGACAGATACGCAGTATTTT
D: TRBD2
J: TRBJ2-3
V: TRBV5-1
size: -

CDR3: CASSLDSGGAYNEQFF
DNA: TGCGCCAGCAGCTTGGACAGCGGGGGGGCTTACAATGAGCAGTTCTTC
D: TRBD2
J: TRBJ2-1
V: TRBV5-1
size: few

CDR3: CASSRTSGRASEQFF
DNA: TGTGCCAGCAGCCGGACTAGCGGGAGGGCTAGTGAGCAGTTCTTC
D: TRBD2
J: TRBJ2-1
V: TRBV11-1
size: -

CDR3: CASRSGAEGENTEAFF
DNA: TGTGCTAGCCGTTCCGGGGCAGAGGGAGAGAACACTGAAGCTTTCTTT
D: -
J: TRBJ1-1
V: TRBV7-7
size: once

CDR3: CASSIDHEGAEKLFF
DNA: TGTGCCAGTAGTATAGATCATGAGGGGGCAGAAAAACTGTTTTTT
D: TRBD1
J: TRBJ1-4
V: TRBV19
size: -

CDR3: CASSPSTPNSNQPQHF
DNA: TGTGCCAGCTCACCCTCGACCCCTAATAGCAATCAGCCCCAGCATTTT
D: -
J: TRBJ1-5
V: TRBV18
size: once

CDR3: CASSVGRNYGYTF
DNA: TGTGCCAGCAGTGTGGGCAGAAACTATGGCTACACCTTC
D: -
J: TRBJ1-2
V: TRBV2
size: -

CDR3: CASRSPGVWYF
DNA: TGTGCCAGCAGATCTCCGGGAGTTTGGTACTTC
D: -
J: TRBJ2-7
V: TRBV6-5
size: -

CDR3: CASSLTGVLYEQYF
DNA: TGTGCCAGCAGTTTGACAGGGGTCCTCTACGAGCAGTACTTC
D: TRBD1
J: TRBJ2-7
V: TRBV28
size: -

CDR3: CASLGDSGNTIYF
DNA: TGTGCCAGCCTCGGGGACTCTGGAAACACCATATATTTT
D: -
J: TRBJ1-3
V: TRBV2
size: -

CDR3: CSAAPAAVTDTQYF
DNA: TGCAGCGCCGCCCCAGCGGCCGTCACAGATACGCAGTATTTT
D: -
J: TRBJ2-3
V: TRBV29-1
size: -

CDR3: CASSLGLAQETQYF
DNA: TGTGCCAGCAGCTTAGGTCTAGCACAAGAGACCCAGTACTTC
D: -
J: TRBJ2-5
V: TRBV11-2
size: -

CDR3: CASSEGDSQRTQYF
DNA: TGTGCCAGCAGTGAAGGGGACAGCCAGAGGACCCAGTACTTC
D: TRBD1
J: TRBJ2-5
V: TRBV6-1
size: -

CDR3: CASTRDRGNQPQHF
DNA: TGTGCCAGCACCCGGGACAGGGGTAATCAGCCCCAGCATTTT
D: TRBD1
J: TRBJ1-5
V: TRBV2
size: once

CDR3: CASSWDPAGEQYF
DNA: TGTGCCAGCAGCTGGGACCCCGCGGGCGAGCAGTACTTC
D: -
J: TRBJ2-7
V: TRBV7-2
size: once

CDR3: CASSAQQGRGTEAFF
DNA: TGTGCCAGCAGTGCTCAACAGGGGCGCGGCACTGAAGCTTTCTTT
D: TRBD1
J: TRBJ1-1
V: TRBV6-1
size: -

CDR3: CASSLGGRDPDEQYF
DNA: TGTGCCAGCAGCTTGGGAGGGAGGGATCCGGACGAGCAGTACTTC
D: TRBD2
J: TRBJ2-7
V: TRBV11-2
size: -

CDR3: CASRITSGSSPTQYF
DNA: TGTGCCAGCAGGATTACTAGCGGGAGTTCCCCAACGCAGTATTTT
D: TRBD2
J: TRBJ2-3
V: TRBV2
size: few

CDR3: CATSRDGTGVEAFF
DNA: TGTGCCACCAGCAGAGATGGGACAGGGGTTGAAGCTTTCTTT
D: TRBD1
J: TRBJ1-1
V: TRBV15
size: -

CDR3: CASSKAGGLAHQETQYF
DNA: TGTGCCAGCAGCAAAGCCGGGGGACTGGCGCACCAAGAGACCCAGTACTTC
D: -
J: TRBJ2-5
V: TRBV21-1
size: -

CDR3: CASSLIGRAAYEQYF
DNA: TGTGCCAGCAGCTTAATCGGTCGGGCCGCCTACGAGCAGTACTTC
D: -
J: TRBJ2-7
V: TRBV13
size: -

CDR3: CASSLVRQNTQYF
DNA: TGTGCCAGCAGCTTAGTTAGGCAGAATACGCAGTATTTT
D: -
J: TRBJ2-3
V: TRBV11-1
size: -

CDR3: CASSFIQNEQFF
DNA: TGTGCCAGCAGCTTTATACAGAATGAGCAGTTCTTC
D: -
J: TRBJ2-1
V: TRBV7-2
size: -

CDR3: CASSLGGEQFF
DNA: TGCGCCAGCAGCTTGGGGGGTGAGCAGTTCTTC
D: -
J: TRBJ2-1
V: TRBV5-1
size: once

CDR3: CASSPPLMSYEQYF
DNA: TGTGCCAGCAGTCCCCCCCTCATGTCCTACGAGCAGTACTTC
D: -
J: TRBJ2-7
V: TRBV28
size: -

CDR3: CASSSGTSGRFTGELFF
DNA: TGCGCCAGCAGCTCCGGGACTAGCGGGAGGTTTACCGGGGAGCTGTTTTTT
D: TRBD2
J: TRBJ2-2
V: TRBV5-1
size: -

CDR3: CASSFSLGRGVYEQYF
DNA: TGTGCCAGCAGCTTTAGTCTAGGGAGGGGGGTTTACGAGCAGTACTTC
D: -
J: TRBJ2-7
V: TRBV13
size: -

CDR3: CASSIGGRPGELFF
DNA: TGTGCCAGTAGTATTGGAGGGCGCCCCGGGGAGCTGTTTTTT
D: -
J: TRBJ2-2
V: TRBV19
size: -

CDR3: CASSLRANTEAFF
DNA: TGTGCCAGCAGCTTAAGGGCGAACACTGAAGCTTTCTTT
D: -
J: TRBJ1-1
V: TRBV11-3
size: -

CDR3: CASSQDGGREHTGELFF
DNA: TGTGCCAGCAGCCAAGACGGCGGGAGGGAACACACCGGGGAGCTGTTTTTT
D: TRBD2
J: TRBJ2-2
V: TRBV4-2
size: -

CDR3: CASSLLTSGTFNEQFF
DNA: TGTGCCAGCAGCCTGCTGACTAGCGGGACGTTCAATGAGCAGTTCTTC
D: TRBD2
J: TRBJ2-1
V: TRBV7-2
size: -

CDR3: CATSKGQGALDEQYF
DNA: TGTGCCACCAGCAAAGGACAGGGGGCTCTGGACGAGCAGTACTTC
D: TRBD1
J: TRBJ2-7
V: TRBV15
size: -

CDR3: CASSYSGSGRTGELFF
DNA: TGTGCCAGCAGTTACTCTGGTAGCGGGAGGACCGGGGAGCTGTTTTTT
D: TRBD2
J: TRBJ2-2
V: TRBV6-5
size: -

CDR3: CSAFHPDTQYF
DNA: TGCAGTGCTTTCCACCCAGATACGCAGTATTTT
D: -
J: TRBJ2-3
V: TRBV20-1
size: -

CDR3: CASSPLGGSYGYTF
DNA: TGTGCCAGCAGCCCACTCGGGGGAAGCTATGGCTACACCTTC
D: -
J: TRBJ1-2
V: TRBV7-3
size: -

CDR3: CASSGTSGRAYYEQYF
DNA: TGTGCCAGCAGTGGGACTAGCGGGAGGGCCTATTACGAGCAGTACTTC
D: TRBD2
J: TRBJ2-7
V: TRBV6-6
size: -

CDR3: CASRVGGGDGNQPQHF
DNA: TGCGCCAGCAGGGTTGGGGGGGGCGATGGCAATCAGCCCCAGCATTTT
D: -
J: TRBJ1-5
V: TRBV5-1
size: -

CDR3: CSAPGTYEETQYF
DNA: TGCAGCGCCCCCGGGACGTACGAAGAGACCCAGTACTTC
D: -
J: TRBJ2-5
V: TRBV29-1
size: -